This TCR beta chain comes out of a study of cytomegalovirus exposure and HLA in healthy donors (TCRdb year 2017). Regarding the study in general: The 500 to 800 repertoires of the first cohort and the 120 or so validation repertoires were produced on the same platform, according to a later analysis. A separate validation cohort of roughly 120 different subjects was used in addition to the roughly 640-subject first cohort. The study combined high-throughput TCR immunosequencing, statistical association of individual TCRs with disease status, and machine learning to predict cytomegalovirus infection status. The study aimed to test whether cataloging public T cell receptors could reveal signatures of past pathogen exposure.

For this clone: Its target antigen remains unknown. Base qualities were left out, and no much larger clone turns up one base away.

Spanning cysteine to phenylalanine, the CDR3 consists of 13 amino acids. Only the CDR3 part of the read is kept: 39 bases, read in frame from the first base. The junction shows trimming of 0 bases on V and 5 bases on J, plus 8 bases between the germline ends. The CDR1 and CDR2 encoded by the germline V gene are SGHDT and YYEEEE. The investigation overall reported the following: In the study, approximately 150 TCR beta chains were listed as associated with cytomegalovirus. All 120 or so repertoires were used to score co-occurrence in the validation cohort in a later analysis, because that analysis had no HLA typing for the cohort. In vitro tests confirmed that a few of the cytomegalovirus-associated TCR beta chains recognize cytomegalovirus antigens. In both the original and validation cohorts, the classifier was reported to diagnose cytomegalovirus status with high specificity and sensitivity. Subsequent analysis determined that TCRs grouped into clusters in the first cohort also showed a tendency toward co-occurrence across the 90 to 150 validation repertoires, and roughly 94% of cluster scores exceeded 0. Most TCR sequences were seen in very few donors, while some public TCRs were found in many individuals. The authors suggested that the approach could potentially be generalized to other disease states and immunological phenotypes.

Donors formed part of the validation cohort, which comprised over a hundred subjects and was distinct from the first cohort of 666 subjects. Libraries were prepared through the immunoSEQ multiplex PCR assay. On the study's bioinformatics: To diagnose cytomegalovirus status from the catalog of TCR beta chain sequences, a statistical classification framework was built. TCRdb mirrors the immuneACCESS table, restricted to in-frame sequences. Some clones are absent from its copies; in checked studies, under half trace to an unresolved V gene, and the reason for the others is unknown. Clonal size and the V and J genes are those of that table, whereas D and trimming came from the DNA. The sample contains about 64,000 clones, around 89% of them found a single time. Together, the top ten hold over 1.5% of the sample.

This clonotype was obtained from a woman younger than 30 in good health and CMV-seronegative. Recombination linked TRBV5-6 to TRBJ2-5, with the D gene call left open. Sequenced material: PBMCs. CDR3 loop: CASSLAGTETQYF. At the DNA level, the sequence is TGTGCCAGCAGCTTGGCAGGAACTGAGACCCAGTACTTC. With all but the CDR3 taken from the reference TRBV5-6 and TRBJ2-5 genes, the full variable domain is: DAGVTQSPTHLIKTRGQQVTLRCSPKSGHDTVSWYQQALGQGPQFIFQYYEEEERQRGNFPDRFSGHQFPNYSSELNVNALLLGDSALYLCASSLAGTETQYFGPGTRLLVL.